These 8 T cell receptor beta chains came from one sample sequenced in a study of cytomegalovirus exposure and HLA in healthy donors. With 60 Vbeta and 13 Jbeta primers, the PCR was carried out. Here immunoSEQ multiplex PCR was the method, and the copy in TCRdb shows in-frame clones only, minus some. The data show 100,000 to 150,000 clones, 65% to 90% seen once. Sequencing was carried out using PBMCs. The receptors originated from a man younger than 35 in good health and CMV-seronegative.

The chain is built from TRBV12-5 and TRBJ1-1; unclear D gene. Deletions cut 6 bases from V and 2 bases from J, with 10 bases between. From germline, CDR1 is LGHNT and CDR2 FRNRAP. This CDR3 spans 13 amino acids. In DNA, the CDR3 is TGTGCTAGTGGGAACGAGGGAAACACTGAAGCTTTCTTT. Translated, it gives CASGNEGNTEAFF.

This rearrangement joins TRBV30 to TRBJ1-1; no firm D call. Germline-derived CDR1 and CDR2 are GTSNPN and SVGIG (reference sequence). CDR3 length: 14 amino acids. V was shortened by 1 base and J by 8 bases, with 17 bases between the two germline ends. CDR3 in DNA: TGTGCCTGGAGTGGCCCGTTGGGGAGACCAGAAGCTTTCTTT. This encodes CAWSGPLGRPEAFF.

CDR3: CSVEDWVQGWTEAFF. The CDR3 nucleotides read TGCAGCGTTGAAGACTGGGTACAGGGATGGACTGAAGCTTTCTTT. The rearrangement uses TRBV29-1 and TRBJ1-1, with D perhaps matching TRBD1 (6 bases). In germline, CDR1 is SQVTM, CDR2 ANQGSEA. Deletions cut 0 bases from V and 5 bases from J, with 16 bases between. The CDR3 is 15 amino acids.

CDR3 sequence reads: CAVRAGSEAFF. CDR3 nucleotides: TGTGCCGTCCGGGCCGGGAGTGAAGCTTTCTTT. This chain links TRBV10-3 with TRBJ1-1; D ambiguous. The ends were cut back, 11 bases at V and 7 bases at J, with 14 bases in the middle. In germline, CDR1 is ENHRY, CDR2 SYGVKD. The CDR3 covers 11 residues.

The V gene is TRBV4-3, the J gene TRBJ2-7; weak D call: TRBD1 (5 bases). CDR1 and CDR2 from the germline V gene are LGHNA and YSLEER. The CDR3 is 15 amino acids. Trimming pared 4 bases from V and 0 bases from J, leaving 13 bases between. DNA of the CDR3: TGCGCCAGCAGCCTGGGTAAGGGGAACTCCTACGAGCAGTACTTC. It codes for CASSLGKGNSYEQYF.

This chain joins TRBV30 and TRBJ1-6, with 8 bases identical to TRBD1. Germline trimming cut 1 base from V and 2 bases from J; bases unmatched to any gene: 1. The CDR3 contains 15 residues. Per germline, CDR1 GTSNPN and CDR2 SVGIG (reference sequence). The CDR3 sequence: CAWSDRGTYNSPLHF. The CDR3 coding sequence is TGTGCCTGGAGTGACAGGGGGACCTATAATTCACCCCTCCACTTT. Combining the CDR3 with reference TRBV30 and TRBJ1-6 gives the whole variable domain SQTIHQWPATLVQPVGSPLSLECTVEGTSNPNLYWYRQAAGRGLQLLFYSVGIGQISSEVPQNLSASRPQDRQFILSSKKLLLSDSGFYLCAWSDRGTYNSPLHFGNGTRLTVT.

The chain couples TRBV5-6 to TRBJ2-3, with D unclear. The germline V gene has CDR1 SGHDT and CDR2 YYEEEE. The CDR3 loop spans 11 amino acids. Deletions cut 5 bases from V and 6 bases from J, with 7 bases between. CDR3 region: CASRLGDTQYF. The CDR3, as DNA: TGTGCCAGCAGGCTCGGGGATACGCAGTATTTT.

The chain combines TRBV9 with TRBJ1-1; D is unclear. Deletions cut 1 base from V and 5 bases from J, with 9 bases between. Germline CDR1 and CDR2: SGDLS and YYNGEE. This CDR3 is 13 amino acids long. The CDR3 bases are TGTGCCAGCAGCGTATATGAGGGAACTGAAGCTTTCTTT. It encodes CASSVYEGTEAFF.